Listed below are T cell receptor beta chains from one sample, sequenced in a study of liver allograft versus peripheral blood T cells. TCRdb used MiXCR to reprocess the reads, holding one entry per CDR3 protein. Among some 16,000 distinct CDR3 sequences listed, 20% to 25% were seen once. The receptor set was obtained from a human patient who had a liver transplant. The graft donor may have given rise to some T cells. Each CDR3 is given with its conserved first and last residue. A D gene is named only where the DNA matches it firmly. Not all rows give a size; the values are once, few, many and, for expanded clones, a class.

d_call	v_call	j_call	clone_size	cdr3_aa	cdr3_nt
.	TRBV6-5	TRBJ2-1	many	CASNKTPEDEQFF	TGTGCCAGCAACAAGACGCCAGAAGACGAGCAGTTCTTC
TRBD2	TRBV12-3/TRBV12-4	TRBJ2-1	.	CASNLGAGGYNEQFF	TGTGCCAGCAACTTGGGCGCGGGGGGTTACAATGAGCAGTTCTTC
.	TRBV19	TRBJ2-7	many	CASSIVGQDHPSSYEQYF	TGTGCCAGTAGTATAGTGGGGCAGGACCATCCGTCCTCCTACGAGCAGTACTTC
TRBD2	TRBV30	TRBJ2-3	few	CAWSVGLAGDTQYF	TGTGCCTGGAGCGTAGGACTAGCAGGAGATACGCAGTATTTT
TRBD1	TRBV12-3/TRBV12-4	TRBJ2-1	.	CASSPTGGLYNEQFF	TGTGCCAGCAGTCCCACAGGGGGCCTCTACAATGAGCAGTTCTTC
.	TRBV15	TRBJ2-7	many	CATSRGGTESYEQYF	TGTGCCACCAGCAGAGGCGGGACAGAGAGCTACGAGCAGTACTTC
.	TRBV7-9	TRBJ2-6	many	CASSPMASGANVLTF	TGTGCCAGCAGCCCCATGGCCTCTGGGGCCAACGTCCTGACTTTC
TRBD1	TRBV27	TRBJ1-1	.	CASRRTGDEAAFF	TGTGCCAGCAGGCGCACAGGGGATGAGGCGGCTTTCTTT
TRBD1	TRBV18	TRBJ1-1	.	CASSRQGFDTEAFF	TGTGCCAGCTCACGACAGGGTTTTGACACTGAAGCTTTCTTT
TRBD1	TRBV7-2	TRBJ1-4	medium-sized	CASSPRPGQGSEKLFF	TGTGCCAGCAGCCCTAGACCGGGACAGGGCAGTGAAAAACTGTTTTTT
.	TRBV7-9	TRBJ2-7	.	CASSPRHGEQYF	TGTGCCAGCAGCCCGCGACATGGCGAGCAGTACTTC
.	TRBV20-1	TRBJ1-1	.	CSATRGTAKAEAFF	TGCAGTGCTACGCGGGGAACCGCGAAGGCTGAAGCTTTCTTT
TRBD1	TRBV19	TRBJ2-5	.	CASSPPGTGPGAQYF	TGTGCCAGTAGCCCCCCCGGGACAGGGCCCGGGGCCCAGTACTTC
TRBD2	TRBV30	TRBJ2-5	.	CAWRIVGRAGAQYF	TGTGCCTGGAGGATCGTCGGGAGGGCAGGAGCCCAGTACTTC
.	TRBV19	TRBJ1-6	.	CASNTGNGSPLHF	TGTGCCAGTAATACAGGGAACGGCTCACCCCTCCACTTT
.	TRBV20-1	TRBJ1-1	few	CSAPDGQSMNTEAFF	TGCAGTGCCCCTGATGGACAGTCAATGAACACTGAAGCTTTCTTT
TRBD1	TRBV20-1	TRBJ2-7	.	CSATEGGRGLNEQYF	TGCAGTGCTACGGAGGGGGGCAGGGGGCTGAACGAGCAGTACTTC
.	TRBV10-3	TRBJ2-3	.	CAISGTPTDTQYF	TGTGCCATCAGCGGGACGCCTACAGATACGCAGTATTTT
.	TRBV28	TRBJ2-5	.	CASMENQETQYF	TGTGCCAGCATGGAGAACCAAGAGACCCAGTACTTC
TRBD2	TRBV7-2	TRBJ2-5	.	CASSLSGGRDQETQYF	TGTGCCAGCAGCTTAAGCGGGGGCCGTGACCAAGAGACCCAGTACTTC
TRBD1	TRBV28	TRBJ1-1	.	CASSWTGYFSMNTEAFF	TGTGCCAGCAGTTGGACAGGGTATTTCTCCATGAACACTGAAGCTTTCTTT
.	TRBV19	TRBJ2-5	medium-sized	CASSIAGIGQETQYF	TGTGCCAGTAGTATCGCAGGGATCGGCCAAGAGACCCAGTACTTC
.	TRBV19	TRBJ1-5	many	CASSDGHFSNQPQHF	TGTGCCAGTAGCGACGGACATTTTAGCAATCAGCCCCAGCATTTT
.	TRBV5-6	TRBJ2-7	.	CASSLDRTYEQYF	TGTGCCAGCTCCCTCGACAGGACCTACGAGCAGTACTTC
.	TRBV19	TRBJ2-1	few	CASSITFNEQFF	TGTGCCAGTAGTATAACGTTTAATGAGCAGTTCTTC
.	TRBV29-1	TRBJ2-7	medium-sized	CSADNGADEQYF	TGCAGCGCTGACAATGGGGCGGACGAGCAGTACTTC
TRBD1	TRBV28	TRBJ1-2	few	CASSTGTGVVGYTF	TGTGCCAGCAGCACCGGGACAGGGGTAGTAGGCTACACCTTC
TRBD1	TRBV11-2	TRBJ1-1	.	CASSLGTGGGEAFF	TGTGCCAGCAGCTTAGGTACAGGGGGCGGTGAAGCTTTCTTT
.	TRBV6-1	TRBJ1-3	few	CASSEGLEYSGNTIYF	TGTGCCAGCAGTGAAGGGTTAGAGTACTCTGGAAACACCATATATTTT
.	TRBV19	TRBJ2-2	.	CASSIDPGGGAGELFF	TGTGCCAGTAGTATAGATCCCGGCGGAGGTGCCGGGGAGCTGTTTTTT
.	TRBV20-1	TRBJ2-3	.	CSARDYTQYF	TGCAGTGCCCGGGACTATACGCAGTATTTT
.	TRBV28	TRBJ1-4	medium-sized	CASSLPSWLATNEKLFF	TGTGCCAGCAGCTTACCCAGTTGGCTAGCAACTAATGAAAAACTGTTTTTT
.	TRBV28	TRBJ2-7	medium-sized	CASSWTAVGIYEQYF	TGTGCCAGCAGCTGGACGGCGGTCGGAATCTACGAGCAGTACTTC
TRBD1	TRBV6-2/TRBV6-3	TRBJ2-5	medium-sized	CASSYRGDRPTQETQYF	TGTGCCAGCAGTTACAGAGGGGACAGGCCAACCCAAGAGACCCAGTACTTC
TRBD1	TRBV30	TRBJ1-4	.	CAWSVRFGTATNEKLFF	TGTGCCTGGAGTGTTAGGTTCGGGACAGCAACTAATGAAAAACTGTTTTTT
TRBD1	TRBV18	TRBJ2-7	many	CASSPRQGENEQYF	TGTGCCAGCTCACCTAGACAGGGGGAAAACGAGCAGTACTTC
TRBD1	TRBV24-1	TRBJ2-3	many	CATSEHLADRGRDTQYF	TGTGCCACCAGTGAACACCTTGCGGACAGGGGAAGAGATACGCAGTATTTT
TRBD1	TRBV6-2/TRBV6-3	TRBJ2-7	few	CASSYSISRTGTYERYF	TGTGCCAGCAGTTACTCGATTAGTAGGACAGGGACCTACGAGCGGTACTTC
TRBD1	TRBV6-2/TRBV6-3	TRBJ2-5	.	CASSYSQGIETQYF	TGTGCCAGCAGTTACTCACAGGGGATAGAGACCCAGTACTTC
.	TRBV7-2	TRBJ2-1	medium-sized	CASSLRRGGRLSSYNEQFF	TGTGCCAGCAGCTTAAGGAGGGGGGGACGGCTAAGCTCCTACAATGAGCAGTTCTTC
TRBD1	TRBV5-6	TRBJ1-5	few	CASSPGQTSNQPQHF	TGTGCCAGCAGCCCGGGACAGACTAGCAATCAGCCCCAGCATTTT
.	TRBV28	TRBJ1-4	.	CASLPSATNEKLFF	TGTGCCAGCCTCCCCAGCGCAACTAATGAAAAACTGTTTTTT
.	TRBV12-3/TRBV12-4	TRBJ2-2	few	CATEVAGELFF	TGTGCCACAGAGGTAGCCGGGGAGCTGTTTTTT
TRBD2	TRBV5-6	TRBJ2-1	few	CASSRGGTNYNEQFF	TGTGCCAGCAGCCGGGGGGGGACAAACTACAATGAGCAGTTCTTC
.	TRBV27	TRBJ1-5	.	CASSLGGAYQPQHF	TGTGCCAGCAGTTTGGGGGGGGCGTATCAGCCCCAGCATTTT
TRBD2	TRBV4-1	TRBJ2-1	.	CASSQEYGATSGRNEQFF	TGCGCCAGCAGCCAAGAATACGGTGCCACTAGCGGGAGGAATGAGCAGTTCTTC
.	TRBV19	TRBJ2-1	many	CASSIDRRGNEQFF	TGTGCCAGTAGTATAGACAGAAGGGGCAATGAGCAGTTCTTC
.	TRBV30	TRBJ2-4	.	CAWSRQGGTKNIQYF	TGTGCCTGGAGCAGACAGGGAGGGACCAAAAACATTCAGTACTTC
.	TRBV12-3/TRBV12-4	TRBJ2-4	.	CASAPAGIRQNIQYF	TGTGCCAGCGCCCCGGCAGGGATCCGCCAAAACATTCAGTACTTC
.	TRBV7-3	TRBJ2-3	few	CASSFGSTDTQYF	TGTGCCAGCAGCTTCGGGAGCACAGATACGCAGTATTTT
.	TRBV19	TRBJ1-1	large	CASSMAPGFRQTYTEAFF	TGTGCCAGTAGTATGGCCCCAGGGTTTAGACAGACCTACACTGAAGCTTTCTTT
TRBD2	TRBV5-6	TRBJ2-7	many	CASSFRLAGAYEQYF	TGTGCCAGCAGCTTTAGACTAGCGGGAGCCTACGAGCAGTACTTC
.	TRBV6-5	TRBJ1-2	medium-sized	CASSYSFRPRVNGYTF	TGTGCCAGCAGTTACTCGTTTCGGCCGCGGGTAAATGGCTACACCTTC
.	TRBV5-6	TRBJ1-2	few	CASSLRVTNYGYTF	TGTGCCAGCAGCCTCCGGGTTACAAACTATGGCTACACCTTC
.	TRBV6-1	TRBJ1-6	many	CASIGRSSYNSPLHF	TGTGCCAGCATCGGGAGAAGCTCCTATAATTCACCCCTCCACTTT
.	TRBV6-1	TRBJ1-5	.	CASSHARGRGNQPQHF	TGTGCCAGCAGCCACGCCCGGGGGAGAGGAAATCAGCCCCAGCATTTT
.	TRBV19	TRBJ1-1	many	CASTNHRGVGTEAFF	TGTGCCAGTACGAATCACCGGGGCGTGGGAACTGAAGCTTTCTTT
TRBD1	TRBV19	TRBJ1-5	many	CASSSGQSASQHF	TGTGCCAGTAGTTCGGGACAGTCGGCGTCCCAGCATTTT
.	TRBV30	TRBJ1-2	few	CAWSVLLSAERGYTF	TGTGCCTGGAGTGTACTATTGTCCGCCGAGAGGGGCTACACCTTC
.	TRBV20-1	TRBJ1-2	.	CSALIGGHPNYGYTF	TGCAGTGCTCTGATTGGCGGGCACCCTAACTATGGCTACACCTTC